This entry lists 2 T cell receptor beta chains sequenced from one sample in a study of beta chain features in type 1 diabetes. The investigators reverse transcribed all of the isolated RNA, so they sequenced expressed TCRB transcripts. Profiled with immunoSEQ multiplex PCR; TCRdb holds only in-frame clones, not every one. This sample has 150,000 to 170,000 clones, with over 7.5% found just once. The sequenced sample consisted of central memory CD4+ T cells from blood. These receptors were obtained from a man aged 18 to 29 in good health.

This clone was picked up many times. This chain joins TRBV13 and TRBJ2-3, with D tentatively TRBD1 (6 bases). Germline V gene data show CDR1 as PRHDT and CDR2 as FYEKMQ (reference sequence). CDR3 length: 14 amino acids. Trimming pared 5 bases from V and 1 base from J, leaving 10 bases between. DNA of the CDR3: TGTGCCAGCAGCCAGGGACACCGCACAGATACGCAGTATTTT. As protein: CASSQGHRTDTQYF.

This chain uses TRBV5-1 with TRBJ2-3, with D perhaps matching TRBD1 (5 bases). There are 15 residues in the CDR3. The germline V and J ends were trimmed by 1 base and 1 base, with 10 bases remaining between them. Germline CDR1 SGHRS, CDR2 YFSETQ. The CDR3 bases are TGCGCCAGCAGCTTGACCCAGGGCGGCACAGATACGCAGTATTTT. Translation gives CASSLTQGGTDTQYF.